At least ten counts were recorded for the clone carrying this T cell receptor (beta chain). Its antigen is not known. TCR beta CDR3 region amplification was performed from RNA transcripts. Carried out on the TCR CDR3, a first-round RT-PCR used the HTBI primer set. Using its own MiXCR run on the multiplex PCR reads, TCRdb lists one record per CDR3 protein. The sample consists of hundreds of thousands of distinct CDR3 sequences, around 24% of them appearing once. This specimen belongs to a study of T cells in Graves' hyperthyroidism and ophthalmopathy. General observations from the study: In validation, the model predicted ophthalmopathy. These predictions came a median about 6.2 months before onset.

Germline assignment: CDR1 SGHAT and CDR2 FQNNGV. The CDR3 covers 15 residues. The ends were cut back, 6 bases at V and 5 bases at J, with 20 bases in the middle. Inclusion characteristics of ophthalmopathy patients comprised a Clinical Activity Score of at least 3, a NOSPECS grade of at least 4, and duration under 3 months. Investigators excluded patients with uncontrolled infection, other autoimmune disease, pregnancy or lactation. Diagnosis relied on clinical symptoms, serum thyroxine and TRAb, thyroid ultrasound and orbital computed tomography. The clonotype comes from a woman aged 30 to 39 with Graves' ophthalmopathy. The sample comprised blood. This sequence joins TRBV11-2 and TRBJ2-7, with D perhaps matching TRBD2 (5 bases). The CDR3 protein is CASRKWQDSRNEQYF. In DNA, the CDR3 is TGTGCCAGCAGGAAATGGCAGGACTCGAGGAACGAGCAGTACTTC.